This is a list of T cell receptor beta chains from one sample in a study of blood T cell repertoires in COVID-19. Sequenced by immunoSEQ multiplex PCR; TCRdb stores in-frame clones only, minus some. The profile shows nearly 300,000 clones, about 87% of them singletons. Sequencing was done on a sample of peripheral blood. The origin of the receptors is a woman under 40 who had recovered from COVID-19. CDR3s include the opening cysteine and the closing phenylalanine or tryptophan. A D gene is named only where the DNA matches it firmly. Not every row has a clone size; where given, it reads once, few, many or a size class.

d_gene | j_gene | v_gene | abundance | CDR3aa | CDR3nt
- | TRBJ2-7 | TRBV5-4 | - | CASSFPGAYEQYF | TGTGCCAGCAGCTTCCCGGGGGCCTACGAGCAGTACTTC
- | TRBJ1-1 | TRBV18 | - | CASSLVGGRRNTEAFF | TGTGCCAGCTCATTAGTCGGGGGGCGTCGGAACACTGAAGCTTTCTTT
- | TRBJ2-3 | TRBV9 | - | CASSPSVQSLTDTQYF | TGTGCCAGCAGCCCCTCTGTGCAGTCTCTCACAGATACGCAGTATTTT
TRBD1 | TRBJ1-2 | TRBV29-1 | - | CSVDRDRVYGYTF | TGCAGCGTTGACCGGGACAGGGTCTATGGCTACACCTTC
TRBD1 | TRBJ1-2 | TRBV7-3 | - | CASSLGQGGDGYTF | TGTGCCAGCAGCTTAGGACAGGGCGGGGATGGCTACACCTTC
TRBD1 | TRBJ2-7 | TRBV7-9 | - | CASSGLGQGTEQYF | TGTGCCAGCAGTGGTTTGGGACAGGGGACCGAGCAGTACTTC
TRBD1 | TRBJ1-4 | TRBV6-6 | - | CASNQDRGSEKLFF | TGTGCCAGCAACCAGGACAGGGGTAGCGAAAAACTGTTTTTT
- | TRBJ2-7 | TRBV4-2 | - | CASSQATGLSYEQYF | TGTGCCAGCAGCCAAGCAACAGGGTTATCCTACGAGCAGTACTTC
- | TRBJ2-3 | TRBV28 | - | CASSLSKAGRTDTQYF | TGTGCCAGCAGTTTATCTAAGGCAGGTCGCACAGATACGCAGTATTTT
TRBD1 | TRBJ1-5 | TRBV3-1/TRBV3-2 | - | CASSPNRGQGGPQHF | TGTGCCAGCAGCCCTAACAGGGGGCAGGGTGGGCCCCAGCATTTT
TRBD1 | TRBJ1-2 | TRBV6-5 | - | CASSTGGAGYGYTF | TGTGCCAGCAGTACAGGGGGCGCGGGTTATGGCTACACCTTC
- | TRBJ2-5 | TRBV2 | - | CASSEVELETQYF | TGTGCCAGCAGTGAAGTTGAGTTGGAGACCCAGTACTTC
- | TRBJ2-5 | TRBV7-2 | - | CASSPPWGVGSETQYF | TGTGCCAGCAGCCCGCCCTGGGGGGTAGGCTCCGAGACCCAGTACTTC
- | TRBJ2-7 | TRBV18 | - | CASSPLPGASYEQYF | TGTGCCAGCTCACCACTCCCAGGTGCCTCCTACGAGCAGTACTTC
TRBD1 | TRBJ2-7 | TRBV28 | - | CASNSQGANEQYF | TGTGCCAGCAATAGTCAGGGGGCCAACGAGCAGTACTTC
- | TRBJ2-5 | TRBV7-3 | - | CASSLGGGPRETQYF | TGTGCCAGCAGCTTAGGTGGGGGCCCGCGAGAGACCCAGTACTTC
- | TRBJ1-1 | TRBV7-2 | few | CASSLWAGHTEAFF | TGTGCCAGCAGCTTATGGGCGGGACACACTGAAGCTTTCTTT
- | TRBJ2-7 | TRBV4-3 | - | CASSQELSSYEQYF | TGCGCCAGCAGCCAAGAGTTGTCGTCCTACGAGCAGTACTTC
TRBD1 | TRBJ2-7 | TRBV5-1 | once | CASSTGLTGGSLF | TGCGCCAGCAGCACCGGACTGACAGGGGGGTCCCTCTTC
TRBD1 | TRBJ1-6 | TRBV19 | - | CASRTGGSDSPLHF | TGTGCCAGTAGGACAGGGGGATCTGATTCACCCCTCCACTTT
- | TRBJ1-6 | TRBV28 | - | CASSLLVGPGSPLHF | TGTGCCAGCAGTTTACTAGTGGGGCCAGGATCACCCCTCCACTTT
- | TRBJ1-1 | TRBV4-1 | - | CASSQDPGGETEAFF | TGCGCCAGCAGCCAAGATCCGGGAGGAGAGACTGAAGCTTTCTTT